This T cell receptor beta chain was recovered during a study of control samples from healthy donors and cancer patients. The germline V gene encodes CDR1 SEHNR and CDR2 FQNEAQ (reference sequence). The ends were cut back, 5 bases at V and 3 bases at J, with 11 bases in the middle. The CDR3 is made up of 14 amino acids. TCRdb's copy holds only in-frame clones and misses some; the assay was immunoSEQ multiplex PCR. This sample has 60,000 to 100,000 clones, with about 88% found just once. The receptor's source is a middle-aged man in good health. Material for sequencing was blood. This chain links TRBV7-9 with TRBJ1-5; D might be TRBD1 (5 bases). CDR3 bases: TGTGCCAGCAGCGGGGGGAACAACAATCAGCCCCAGCATTTT. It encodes CASSGGNNNQPQHF. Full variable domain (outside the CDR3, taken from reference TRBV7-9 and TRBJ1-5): DTGVSQNPRHKITKRGQNVTFRCDPISEHNRLYWYRQTLGQGPEFLTYFQNEAQLEKSRLLSDRFSAERPKGSFSTLEIQRTEQGDSAMYLCASSGGNNNQPQHFGDGTRLSIL.